These 21 T cell receptor beta chains originate from one sample sequenced in a study of cytomegalovirus exposure and HLA in healthy donors. Both 60 Vbeta primers and 13 Jbeta primers went into the PCR. Assay used: immunoSEQ multiplex PCR; TCRdb lists only in-frame clones, some missing. The sample has about 140,000 clones; around 82% are singletons. The sequencing input was PBMCs. Receptors originate from a woman between 18 and 29 years old in good health and CMV-seropositive.

J is TRBJ2-2 and V is TRBV7-9; possible D gene TRBD1, 5 bases. The length of the CDR3 is 15 residues. Germline CDR1 reads SEHNR; CDR2 reads FQNEAQ (reference sequence). Deletions cut 8 bases from V and 3 bases from J, with 16 bases between. Written as DNA, the CDR3 is TGTGCCAGCGAAATCGCACAGGACCACACCGGGGAGCTGTTTTTT. It yields the protein CASEIAQDHTGELFF.

This clone appeared a few times. The V gene is TRBV12-5, the J gene TRBJ1-1, with D possibly being TRBD1 (6 bases). V was pared by 8 bases and J by 10 bases, with 23 bases between. The CDR3 sequence is 14 residues long. Germline V lookup: CDR1 LGHNT, CDR2 FRNRAP. CDR3 sequence (DNA): TGTGCTAGTTCGGGGGGCGCGGGGGCCTTCAGAGCTTTCTTT. This gives the protein CASSGGAGAFRAFF.

This chain uses TRBV5-5 with TRBJ1-2; the match to TRBD1 covers 7 bases. Unmatched junction bases numbered 7, after V lost 4 bases and J lost 7 bases. CDR1 is SGHKS, CDR2 YYEKEE, per germline (reference sequence). This CDR3 spans 13 amino acids. The CDR3 loop reads CASSPTGLRGYTF. In DNA form, the CDR3 reads TGTGCCAGCAGCCCGACAGGGCTTCGTGGCTACACCTTC.

The chain has TRBV4-1 and TRBJ1-4, with 9 positions matching TRBD1. This CDR3 contains 15 residues. J lost 7 bases, V lost 4 bases, and 7 bases had no gene match. Germline values: CDR1 MGHRA, CDR2 YSYEKL. The CDR3 DNA reads as TGCGCCAGCAGCCGAACAGGGGGCGCATCTGAAAAACTGTTTTTT. Protein: CASSRTGGASEKLFF.

The V call is TRBV6-6, the J call TRBJ1-5; 8 bases map to TRBD1. Trimming removed 5 bases from V and 4 bases from J; junction bases left unmatched: 4. The CDR3 loop spans 14 amino acids. Germline V gene data show CDR1 as MNHNY and CDR2 as SVGAGI (reference sequence). The CDR3 is CASSPGQENQPQHF. The CDR3 nucleotides are TGTGCCAGCAGTCCGGGACAGGAGAATCAGCCCCAGCATTTT.

V is TRBV5-8 and J is TRBJ1-6; the match to TRBD1 covers 8 bases. V lost 4 bases and J lost 6; bases outside the gene matches: 6. The CDR3 contains 15 residues. CDR1 SGHTS and CDR2 YDEGEE come from the germline V gene. The CDR3 nucleotides are TGTGCCAGCAGCGCACAGGGACAGGTTAATTCACCCCTCCACTTT. Its protein is CASSAQGQVNSPLHF.

As to this clone: Different DNA sequences within this sample yield the same CDR3. The chain joins TRBV10-3 to TRBJ1-6, with unresolved D. Germline V CDR1 and CDR2: ENHRY, SYGVKD. Trimming stripped 0 bases from V and 4 bases from J, with 10 bases between. CDR3 length equals 16 residues. The CDR3 coding sequence is TGTGCCATCAGTGAGTCGGGTGGGAGTTATAATTCACCCCTCCACTTT. This gives the protein CAISESGGSYNSPLHF.

The V and J genes are TRBV6-5 and TRBJ2-2; 8 bases are shared with TRBD2. The CDR3 runs 15 residues. Germline V CDR1 and CDR2: MNHEY, SVGAGI. With V trimmed by 6 bases and J by 6 bases, 9 bases remained unmatched. The CDR3 DNA reads TGTGCCAGCAGGGGGCTTAACGGGGGGGCCGGGGAGCTGTTTTTT. This codes for CASRGLNGGAGELFF.

The J gene is TRBJ2-7, the V gene TRBV5-1, with 11 bases aligning to TRBD1. The junction had 12 bases not matched to a gene; V was cut back by 1 base and J by 3 bases. The CDR3 loop spans 18 amino acids. Germline-derived CDR1 and CDR2 are SGHRS and YFSETQ. This CDR3 reads CASSLRPGQGDSGYEQYF. The CDR3 DNA sequence: TGCGCCAGCAGCTTGCGTCCGGGACAGGGGGATTCCGGCTACGAGCAGTACTTC.

This rearrangement joins TRBV6-5 to TRBJ2-7; 7 bases agree with TRBD2. CDR1 MNHEY and CDR2 SVGAGI come from the germline V gene. The junction had 12 bases not matched to a gene; V was cut back by 7 bases and J by 6 bases. The CDR3 has 14 amino acids. Here the CDR3 reads CASTPGPGGFEQYF. The DNA for the CDR3 is TGTGCCAGCACCCCGGGCCCCGGGGGGTTCGAGCAGTACTTC.

The count of this clone is one. The chain is built from TRBV30 and TRBJ1-1, with 7 bases fitting TRBD1. Germline V gene sequence: CDR1 GTSNPN, CDR2 SVGIG (reference sequence). CDR3 size: 13 residues. The V and J ends lost 1 base and 6 bases, in that order; junction bases with no gene match: 5. Here the CDR3 DNA reads TGTGCCTGGAGTGGAGACAGGGCCTCTGAAGCTTTCTTT. Encoded protein: CAWSGDRASEAFF.

This chain links TRBV5-6 with TRBJ2-7; D may be TRBD1 (10 bases). Trimming took 4 bases from V and 4 from J, leaving 27 bases between them. Per the germline V gene, CDR1 is SGHDT and CDR2 is YYEEEE. The CDR3 extends over 18 amino acids. The CDR3 region is CASSPGQGVASGKYEQYF. The CDR3 DNA reads TGTGCCAGCAGCCCCGGACAGGGGGTGGCTAGCGGGAAGTACGAGCAGTACTTC.

The sample holds a few counts of this clone. The V gene is TRBV7-9, the J gene TRBJ2-7; 8 nucleotides align to TRBD1. The CDR3 is made up of 12 amino acids. The junction had 2 bases not matched to a gene; V was cut back by 4 bases and J by 6 bases. Germline loops: CDR1 SEHNR, CDR2 FQNEAQ (reference sequence). CDR3 residues: CASSYGTGEQYF. The CDR3 nucleotides read TGTGCCAGCAGCTATGGGACAGGCGAGCAGTACTTC.

The chain employs TRBV25-1 and TRBJ2-5, with 8 bases identical to TRBD2. Germline V gene lookup returns CDR1 MGHDK and CDR2 SYGVNS. The CDR3 consists of 17 residues. V shed 3 bases and J 2 bases; nucleotides not matched to a gene: 11. DNA of the CDR3: TGTGCCAGCAGTGAGTCGGTTAAACTAGCGGATCAAGAGACCCAGTACTTC. It encodes CASSESVKLADQETQYF.

The genes are TRBV11-2 and TRBJ1-1, with 7 bases matching TRBD1. This CDR3 spans 15 amino acids. Per germline, CDR1 SGHAT and CDR2 FQNNGV. The ends lost 0 bases at V and 4 bases at J; junction bases unmatched: 5. The CDR3 loop reads CASSLDGSGGTEAFF. CDR3 nucleotide sequence: TGTGCCAGCAGCTTAGACGGGTCAGGGGGCACTGAAGCTTTCTTT.

The CDR3 sequence is CASGPGPQHF. The CDR3 DNA reads TGTGCCAGCGGCCCGGGGCCCCAGCATTTT. The chain recombines TRBV28 with TRBJ1-5, with D hard to call. Trimming left V 8 bases short and J 9 bases short, with 8 bases between. This CDR3 has 10 residues. Germline assignment: CDR1 MDHEN and CDR2 SYDVKM.

The V and J genes are TRBV29-1 and TRBJ2-1, with a weak D call TRBD1 (6 bases). Germline CDR1 is SQVTM and CDR2 is ANQGSEA. Trimming pared 1 base from V and 9 bases from J, leaving 25 bases between. The CDR3 is 17 residues long. The CDR3 protein is CSVEGTVSKEVIGEQFF. The CDR3 DNA reads TGCAGCGTTGAAGGGACAGTTTCAAAGGAGGTCATTGGTGAGCAGTTCTTC.

This clone was observed a handful of times. The chain is built from TRBV6-5 and TRBJ1-1; TRBD1 is a possible D gene (5 bases). The CDR3 runs to 14 residues. CDR1 is MNHEY, CDR2 SVGAGI, per germline. V was clipped by 6 bases and J by 1 base, with 12 bases between them. CDR3 in amino acids: CASRRGSRNTEAFF. The CDR3 DNA reads as TGTGCCAGCAGAAGGGGCTCACGGAACACTGAAGCTTTCTTT.

This clone was found a few times. The chain combines TRBV5-4 with TRBJ1-1; 9 bases fit TRBD1. Germline CDR1 reads SGHNT; CDR2 reads YYREEE (reference sequence). The CDR3 runs to 16 residues. Trimming removed 1 base from V and 3 bases from J; junction bases left unmatched: 7. Here the CDR3 DNA reads TGTGCCAGCAGCTTGAAAATCCGACAGGGGGACACTGAAGCTTTCTTT. This codes for CASSLKIRQGDTEAFF.

This clone was seen more than once but under ten times. This chain connects TRBV15 to TRBJ1-1, with a tentative D call TRBD1 (5 bases). This CDR3 region has 15 residues. Germline V lookup: CDR1 LNHNV, CDR2 YYDKDF (reference sequence). Trimming shortened V by 4 bases and J by 2 bases, and 14 bases separated the two germline ends. The CDR3 sequence: CATSNSGAGNTEAFF. In DNA, the CDR3 is TGTGCCACCAGCAATTCTGGGGCGGGAAACACTGAAGCTTTCTTT.

This chain joins TRBV5-1 and TRBJ1-1; perhaps TRBD1 as D (5 bases). Germline V lookup: CDR1 SGHRS, CDR2 YFSETQ. The CDR3 extends over 14 amino acids. V lost 0 bases and J lost 1, with 7 bases in between. The CDR3 DNA reads TGCGCCAGCAGCTTGGTCACAGGGAACACTGAAGCTTTCTTT. It encodes CASSLVTGNTEAFF.